This section outlines one TCR beta chain sequence together with its context. This receptor's antigen is unknown. No per-base quality is available; no much larger clone lies one base away. Per the publication, the time point label means: about 28 days (+/-7) after the second vaccine dose. AZD1222 recipients whose second dose came at about 4 weeks and those whose second dose came at about 12 weeks were combined into one group, since spike-specific TCR depth and breadth did not differ between the two schedules. Vaccinee samples were obtained from the UK trials COV001 and COV002, which included a single-blind randomized controlled phase 2/3 trial of AZD1222 (ChAdOx1 nCoV-19) in healthy adults. For TCRbeta chain sequencing, PBMC samples from trial participants were taken at day 0 and at day 28 after the second dose. The CDR3 regions of human TCRbeta chains were analyzed by immunosequencing. For the original study's pipeline: TCRs in the repertoires were compared against a reference library of SARS-CoV-2-specific TCRs that had been generated with the MIRA antigen-specificity platform. Breadth was defined as the fraction of unique TCRs that were SARS-CoV-2-associated, and depth was defined as the fraction of total T cells that were SARS-CoV-2-associated. Each spike-specific TCR was assigned to its reactive spike region and to a CD4 or CD8 class using the MIRA data. Log10-transformed breadth and depth values were compared by one-way ANOVA with Sidak's multiple comparisons tests. This is the immuneACCESS table as TCRdb keeps it, with only in-frame sequences that have V and J called. A part of the clones is gone; compared with another copy, unresolved V genes explain less than half, and the rest is unexplained. That table supplies the V and J calls and clone size; D and trimming were determined from the DNA. The sample profile shows 75,000 or so clones; around 90% of them were found once. Of the sample, around 28% falls within the top ten clones.

The data belong to a study of T cell responses to AZD1222 COVID-19 vaccine (dated by TCRdb to the early 2020s). Context from the whole study: A total of under 250 trial participants underwent TCR sequencing, of whom 207 had received two doses of AZD1222 and roughly 26 had received two doses of the MenACWY control vaccine. Trial participants were enrolled into age subgroups of 18-55, 56-69 and 70-plus years, which contained about 160, 30 and 59 TCR-sequenced participants, respectively.

General conclusions and limits of the study: Conclusions about previously exposed vaccinees are limited because only six or seven AZD1222 recipients were SARS-CoV-2 seropositive at baseline. The 56-69-year group was small, and its depth increase did not reach significance, likely because of low power. Participants were mostly white British and included more females than males, and it was suggested by the authors that clonal diversity may have been underestimated. No day 14 peak-response samples were available, so repertoires were characterized only after the peak T cell response. CD4 TCRs associated with the vaccine covered the entire spike protein, and the dominant responses were in regions 160-218 and 743-854. Epitopes outside the regions mutated in the B.1.351 and B.1.1.7 variants were reportedly recognized by nearly half of the unique spike-specific TCRs. A significant rise in spike-specific TCR breadth and depth was observed after two AZD1222 doses relative to day 0 and relative to MenACWY recipients.

CDR1 KGHSH and CDR2 LQKENI were looked up in the germline V gene. V lost 4 bases and J lost 9 bases, and the count of bases not matched to a germline gene is 4. The CDR3 sequence holds 14 residues, the cysteine and phenylalanine included. The sequence is cut down to CDR3 DNA, 42 bases in frame from base 1. Source: peripheral blood, taken 28 days after the second AZD1222 dose. This chain joins TRBV18 to TRBJ1-5, and 12 bases in between align with TRBD1. The source is an adult who received the AZD1222 COVID-19 vaccine. The sequence in DNA is TGTGCCAGCTCACAGGGACAGGGGGCGCGGCCCCAGCATTTT. Its product reads: CASSQGQGARPQHF.